This T cell receptor (beta chain) was sequenced in a study of shared clonotypes between healthy human individuals. Study at large: Three plates each covered CD4 naive and memory; CD8 naive two, CD8 memory one.

Study observations and caveats: How much donors shared clonotypes was expected to be affected by sequencing depth. Donor scarcity curtailed the genetic and exposure-history diversity represented herein.

The table came from immunoSEQ multiplex PCR; TCRdb's copy has only in-frame clones and leaves some out. There are around 610,000 clones in the sample; 90% to 97% occur only once, and approximately 0.1% lies in the top ten. Germline lookup yields CDR1 ENHRY and CDR2 SYGVKD. This CDR3 region has 16 residues. V dropped 4 bases and J dropped 1 base, with 14 bases sitting between them. Cells designated naive CD8 were CD45RO-negative and were positively selected for CCR7, with terminally differentiated effector memory CD45RA+ cells excluded. About this clone: Its target is not known.

The sequencing input was naive CD8+ T cells sorted from blood. J is TRBJ1-5 and V is TRBV10-3; D is possibly TRBD1 (5 bases). This TCR came from a woman aged 30 to 39 in good health. The chain's CDR3 is CAISGGVLDSNQPQHF. The CDR3, as DNA: TGTGCCATCAGTGGAGGGGTTTTAGACAGCAATCAGCCCCAGCATTTT.